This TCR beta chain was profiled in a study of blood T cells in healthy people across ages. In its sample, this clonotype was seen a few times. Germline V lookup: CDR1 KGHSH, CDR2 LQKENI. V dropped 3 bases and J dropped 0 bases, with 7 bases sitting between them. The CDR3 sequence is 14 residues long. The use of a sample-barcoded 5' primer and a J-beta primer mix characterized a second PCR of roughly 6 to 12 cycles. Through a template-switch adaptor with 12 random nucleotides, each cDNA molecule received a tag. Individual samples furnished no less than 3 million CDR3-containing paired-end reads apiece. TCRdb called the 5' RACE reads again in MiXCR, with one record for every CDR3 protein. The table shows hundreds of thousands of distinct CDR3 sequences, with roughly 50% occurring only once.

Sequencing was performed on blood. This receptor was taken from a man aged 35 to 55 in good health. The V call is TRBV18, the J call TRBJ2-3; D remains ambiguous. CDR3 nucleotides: TGTGCCAGCTCACCGCGTCGGAGCACAGATACGCAGTATTTT. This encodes CASSPRRSTDTQYF.